The 24 T cell receptor beta chains below were found in one sample sequenced in a study of T cell responses to AZD1222 COVID-19 vaccine. The table came from immunoSEQ multiplex PCR; TCRdb's copy has only in-frame clones and leaves some out. The sample yields around 60,000 clones, about 90% seen once. The input for sequencing was peripheral blood, taken on day 0 of AZD1222 vaccination. The receptors shown here come from an adult in good health.

The chain's CDR3 is CASSQSEAIKGYF. CDR3 coding DNA: TGCGCCAGCAGTCAATCGGAGGCCATAAAAGGCTATTTT. J is TRBJ1-3 and V is TRBV23-1; D uncertain. TRBV23-1 is placed among ORFs of uncertain function. V lost 0 bases to trimming and J lost 16 bases, with 16 bases between them. The CDR3 has 13 residues.

The chain couples TRBV2 to TRBJ2-7; D might be TRBD1 (6 bases). CDR1 is SNHLY, CDR2 FYNNEI, per germline. V lost 7 bases and J 4 bases, leaving 17 bases between the germline ends. The CDR3 extends over 14 amino acids. CDR3: CASKTTGTFYEQYF. CDR3 DNA: TGTGCCAGCAAGACTACCGGGACATTTTACGAGCAGTACTTC.

In the case of this clone: The same CDR3 arises from other DNA sequences in this sample as well. The rearrangement joins TRBV29-1 to TRBJ2-1; D unclear. Germline CDR1 and CDR2: SQVTM and ANQGSEA. The germline V and J ends were trimmed by 6 bases and 0 bases, with 3 bases remaining between them. The CDR3 length is 11 residues. The CDR3: CSVDSYNEQFF. CDR3 DNA: TGCAGCGTGGACTCCTACAATGAGCAGTTCTTC.

V is TRBV6-4 and J is TRBJ2-7, with 10 nucleotides matching TRBD1. The CDR3 totals 14 residues. The junction had 5 bases not matched to a gene; V was cut back by 7 bases and J by 2 bases. Per germline, CDR1 MRHNA and CDR2 SNTAGT. CDR3 bases: TGTGCCAGCATGACCGACAGGGGGCCCTACGAGCAGTACTTC. It codes for CASMTDRGPYEQYF.

The chain employs TRBV30 and TRBJ2-3, with D possibly being TRBD2 (5 bases). V was pared by 4 bases and J by 6 bases, with 8 bases between. The CDR3 sequence is 11 residues long. Germline V gene sequence: CDR1 GTSNPN, CDR2 SVGIG (reference sequence). Written as DNA, the CDR3 is TGTGCCTGGACCGGCGGGGATACGCAGTATTTT. Its protein is CAWTGGDTQYF.

The chain carries TRBV3-1 (or the pseudogene TRBV3-2) and TRBJ2-3; D remains unclear. Deletions cut 4 bases from V and 8 bases from J, with 16 bases between. Germline V gives CDR1 LGHDT, CDR2 YNNKEL (reference sequence). The CDR3 totals 14 residues. The CDR3 coding sequence is TGTGCCAGCAGCCCCCCAGATCTCTGGGGTACGCAGTATTTT. This codes for CASSPPDLWGTQYF.

CDR3 in amino acids: CASTASGNTIYF. In nucleotides, the CDR3 is TGTGCCAGCACAGCCTCTGGAAACACCATATATTTT. V and J are TRBV19 and TRBJ1-3; D not resolved. V was pared by 9 bases and J by 0 bases, with 6 bases between. The germline V gene encodes CDR1 LNHDA and CDR2 SQIVND (reference sequence). The CDR3 has 12 amino acids. Looking up the rest from reference TRBV19 and TRBJ1-3 gives the full variable domain: DGGITQSPKYLFRKEGQNVTLSCEQNLNHDAMYWYRQDPGQGLRLIYYSQIVNDFQKGDIAEGYSVSREKKESFPLTVTSAQKNPTAFYLCASTASGNTIYFGEGSWLTVV.

This clone was recorded only once. The chain links TRBV9 to TRBJ1-6, with a weak D call TRBD1 (5 bases). Trimming took 0 bases from V and 3 from J, leaving 16 bases between them. Germline V gene sequence: CDR1 SGDLS, CDR2 YYNGEE. This CDR3 has 18 residues. Here the CDR3 DNA reads TGTGCCAGCAGCGTAGGGGGCGACGGGAGCTTCTATAATTCACCCCTCCACTTT. Protein product: CASSVGGDGSFYNSPLHF.

The rearrangement uses TRBV3-1 (or the pseudogene TRBV3-2) and TRBJ2-7; maybe TRBD2 (6 bases). Germline CDR1 LGHDT, CDR2 YNNKEL (reference sequence). The CDR3 is 13 residues long. V lost 0 bases to trimming and J lost 6 bases, with 9 bases between them. Here the CDR3 reads CASSQEGGSEQYF. As DNA, the CDR3 is TGTGCCAGCAGCCAAGAGGGAGGTTCCGAGCAGTACTTC.

V usage is TRBV3-1 (or the pseudogene TRBV3-2) and J usage is TRBJ1-4; TRBD1 might be the D (6 bases). Germline values: CDR1 LGHDT, CDR2 YNNKEL (reference sequence). V lost 3 bases, J lost 12 bases, and 8 bases lay in between. CDR3 length equals 11 residues. CDR3 sequence: CASSQTGELFF. CDR3 bases: TGTGCCAGCAGCCAGACAGGCGAACTGTTTTTT.

V is TRBV7-9 and J is TRBJ1-6; a weak D match, TRBD1 (5 bases). This CDR3 spans 15 amino acids. V lost 3 bases, J lost 9 bases, and 15 bases lay in between. In germline, CDR1 is SEHNR, CDR2 FQNEAQ (reference sequence). CDR3 in amino acids: CASSLLLQAASPLHF. Written as DNA, the CDR3 is TGTGCCAGCAGCTTGTTGTTACAGGCGGCTTCACCCCTCCACTTT.

The genes are TRBV19 and TRBJ1-2; D might be TRBD1 (6 bases). V lost 4 bases to trimming and J lost 4 bases, with 13 bases between them. Germline CDR1 reads LNHDA; CDR2 reads SQIVND (reference sequence). The CDR3 extends over 14 amino acids. In nucleotides, the CDR3 is TGTGCCAGTAGTAAAGGACAGCTTCCCTATGGCTACACCTTC. This translates into CASSKGQLPYGYTF. Full variable domain (rest looked up from reference TRBV19 and TRBJ1-2): DGGITQSPKYLFRKEGQNVTLSCEQNLNHDAMYWYRQDPGQGLRLIYYSQIVNDFQKGDIAEGYSVSREKKESFPLTVTSAQKNPTAFYLCASSKGQLPYGYTFGSGTRLTVV.

The V call is TRBV15, the J call TRBJ1-1; possible D gene TRBD1, 5 bases. The CDR3 totals 14 residues. Germline CDR1 and CDR2: LNHNV and YYDKDF (reference sequence). Trimming took 5 bases from V and 4 from J, leaving 14 bases between them. This CDR3 is CATSGAGWSTEAFF. CDR3 coding DNA: TGTGCCACCAGCGGGGCGGGGTGGTCCACTGAAGCTTTCTTT.

The chain couples TRBV7-6 to TRBJ1-4; D is unresolved. The CDR3 spans 15 residues. Germline V CDR1 and CDR2: SGHVS, FNYEAQ. Between the trimmed V and J ends, which lost 4 bases and 1 base, there was a span of 10 bases. The CDR3 here is CASSSRPLTNEKLFF. As DNA, the CDR3 is TGTGCCAGCAGCTCCCGACCCTTAACTAATGAAAAACTGTTTTTT.

As DNA, the CDR3 is TGTGCCACCAGCAGCGGCACCTCCTCTTACAATGAGCAGTTCTTC. It encodes CATSSGTSSYNEQFF. The J gene is TRBJ2-1, the V gene TRBV15; D gene unclear. The V and J ends lost 3 bases and 4 bases respectively, with 13 bases between them. This CDR3 spans 15 amino acids. Germline V gene data show CDR1 as LNHNV and CDR2 as YYDKDF (reference sequence). The whole variable domain, remainder taken from reference TRBV15 and TRBJ2-1, is DAMVIQNPRYQVTQFGKPVTLSCSQTLNHNVMYWYQQKSSQAPKLLFHYYDKDFNNEADTPDNFQSRRPNTSFCFLDIRSPGLGDTAMYLCATSSGTSSYNEQFFGPGTRLTVL.

The chain combines TRBV18 with TRBJ1-6; TRBD1 aligns across 8 bases. The junction had 10 bases not matched to a gene; V was cut back by 5 bases and J by 7 bases. Germline V gene data show CDR1 as KGHSH and CDR2 as LQKENI. This CDR3 has 16 amino acids. The CDR3, as DNA: TGTGCCAGCTCAAATGACAGGGGTGCCGGGAATTCACCCCTCCACTTT. This codes for CASSNDRGAGNSPLHF. The full variable domain, completed using reference TRBV18 and TRBJ1-6, is NAGVMQNPRHLVRRRGQEARLRCSPMKGHSHVYWYRQLPEEGLKFMVYLQKENIIDESGMPKERFSAEFPKEGPSILRIQQVVRGDSAAYFCASSNDRGAGNSPLHFGNGTRLTVT.

This chain joins TRBV9 and TRBJ1-2; 7 nucleotides line up with TRBD1. Germline-derived CDR1 and CDR2 are SGDLS and YYNGEE. The CDR3 runs to 14 residues. Germline trimming cut 8 bases from V and 3 bases from J; bases unmatched to any gene: 10. The CDR3 region is CASVKGALDYGYTF. The CDR3, as DNA: TGTGCCAGTGTGAAGGGGGCACTGGACTATGGCTACACCTTC.

This clone was recorded once. The chain employs TRBV29-1 and TRBJ2-7, with a tentative D call TRBD1 (6 bases). Germline V gives CDR1 SQVTM, CDR2 ANQGSEA. The CDR3 covers 12 residues. Trimming removed 4 bases from V and 3 bases from J, with 10 bases in between. The CDR3: CSVAPTGYEQYF. The CDR3 nucleotides are TGCAGCGTTGCCCCGACAGGCTACGAGCAGTACTTC.

This chain joins TRBV13 and TRBJ1-1; possibly TRBD1 for D (6 bases). The CDR3 sequence is 15 residues long. Germline CDR1 reads PRHDT; CDR2 reads FYEKMQ (reference sequence). Trimming left V 4 bases short and J 7 bases short, with 19 bases between. The CDR3 protein is CASSYTGKGTLEAFF. As DNA, the CDR3 is TGTGCCAGCAGCTATACAGGGAAAGGGACCCTTGAAGCTTTCTTT.

The rearrangement uses TRBV6-2 or TRBV6-3 and TRBJ2-1, with TRBD2 identical over 9 bases. The CDR3 spans 17 residues. V shed 0 bases, J shed 3 bases, and the junction held 6 bases outside the gene matches. Germline V gene data show CDR1 as MNHEY and CDR2 as SVGEGT. CDR3: CASSYSPLAGIYNEQFF. DNA of the CDR3: TGTGCCAGCAGTTACTCCCCCCTAGCGGGAATCTACAATGAGCAGTTCTTC.

This rearrangement joins TRBV19 to TRBJ2-1; 9 nucleotides agree with TRBD1. The CDR3 loop spans 13 amino acids. Trimming removed 5 bases from V and 8 bases from J; junction bases left unmatched: 4. Germline V CDR1 and CDR2: LNHDA, SQIVND (reference sequence). The CDR3 loop reads CASSRTGEDEQFF. In DNA, the CDR3 is TGTGCCAGTAGTCGGACAGGGGAGGATGAGCAGTTCTTC.

The chain couples TRBV21-1 to TRBJ1-1; TRBD1, as called in the table, went unchecked against the DNA. TRBV21-1 is described as a pseudogene. The CDR3 runs 14 residues. CDR3 region: CASTIPDRNTEAFF. The CDR3 nucleotides read TGTGCCAGCACAATCCCGGACAGGAACACTGAAGCTTTCTTT.

The rearrangement uses TRBV30 and TRBJ1-3; D gene ambiguous. The CDR3 spans 12 residues. The germline CDR1 and CDR2 sequences are GTSNPN and SVGIG (reference sequence). V shed 4 bases and J shed 4 bases, with 8 bases lying between them. The DNA for the CDR3 is TGTGCCTGGAAAAGGTCGGGAAACACCATATATTTT. Residues: CAWKRSGNTIYF.

This chain connects TRBV18 to TRBJ2-5; TRBD1 is a possible D gene (7 bases). There are 16 residues in the CDR3. V gave up 0 bases and J gave up 0 bases, with 11 bases separating them. Germline CDR1 is KGHSH and CDR2 is LQKENI. The CDR3 sequence is CASSPPPGGYQETQYF. CDR3 DNA: TGTGCCAGCTCACCACCGCCAGGGGGGTACCAAGAGACCCAGTACTTC.